These 26 T cell receptor beta chains share one sample of origin, sequenced in a study of beta chain features in type 1 diabetes. Findings and caveats of the study: Among all four CD4+ subsets, Type 1 diabetes patients had TCRB CDR3s that were moderately but significantly shorter.

Their antigens remain unidentified. TCRB transcripts that were expressed got sequenced, as all of the isolated RNA had been reverse transcribed. Data came from immunoSEQ multiplex PCR; TCRdb stores just in-frame clones and leaves some out. The table includes about 700,000 clones, around 15% detected once. Sequenced: naive CD4+ T cells from blood. Receptors originate from a man aged 18 to 30 with type 1 diabetes.

The chain uses TRBV6-6 and TRBJ1-5; TRBD1 aligns across 9 bases. CDR3 length: 15 residues. The trim removed 1 base at V and 5 bases at J, leaving 3 bases unmatched. Germline CDR1 is MNHNY and CDR2 is SVGAGI (reference sequence). For the CDR3, the DNA is TGTGCCAGCAGTTACTTGGGACAGGGAGATCAGCCCCAGCATTTT. This translates into CASSYLGQGDQPQHF.

This clone was seen a single time. This sequence joins TRBV5-6 and TRBJ1-2; D call uncertain. Trimming removed 2 bases from V and 2 bases from J, with 10 bases in between. Germline V gene data show CDR1 as SGHDT and CDR2 as YYEEEE. The CDR3 consists of 14 residues. CDR3 in amino acids: CASSFGSLNYGYTF. CDR3 coding DNA: TGTGCCAGCAGCTTTGGCAGTTTAAACTATGGCTACACCTTC.

V and J are TRBV6-5 and TRBJ1-1; no clear D gene. Trimming pared 7 bases from V and 0 bases from J, leaving 6 bases between. Per the germline V gene, CDR1 is MNHEY and CDR2 is SVGAGI. CDR3 length: 12 residues. The CDR3 region has the DNA TGTGCCAGCAAACCCATGAACACTGAAGCTTTCTTT. Its protein product is CASKPMNTEAFF.

The chain joins TRBV5-1 to TRBJ2-1; D uncertain. The CDR3 loop spans 15 amino acids. The germline gives CDR1 SGHRS, CDR2 YFSETQ. V was pared by 4 bases and J by 0 bases, with 11 bases between. The CDR3 region is CASSTGQTSYNEQFF. In DNA form, the CDR3 reads TGCGCCAGCAGCACGGGCCAGACCTCCTACAATGAGCAGTTCTTC.

The chain has TRBV19 and TRBJ1-2; D is possibly TRBD1 (5 bases). The V gene lost 8 bases and the J gene lost 4 bases, with 14 bases spanning the gap. Looked up from germline, CDR1 is LNHDA and CDR2 is SQIVND (reference sequence). The CDR3 runs to 13 residues. This CDR3 reads CASARAGTYGYTF. In nucleotides, the CDR3 is TGTGCCAGTGCCCGGGCGGGGACCTATGGCTACACCTTC.

This sequence joins TRBV9 and TRBJ2-2; no definite D call. Trimming removed 0 bases from V and 1 base from J, with 4 bases in between. Germline loops: CDR1 SGDLS, CDR2 YYNGEE. The CDR3 is 14 amino acids. This CDR3 reads CASSVDLNTGELFF. The DNA of the CDR3 is TGTGCCAGCAGCGTAGACCTGAACACCGGGGAGCTGTTTTTT. Combining the CDR3 with reference TRBV9 and TRBJ2-2 gives the whole variable domain DSGVTQTPKHLITATGQRVTLRCSPRSGDLSVYWYQQSLDQGLQFLIQYYNGEERAKGNILERFSAQQFPDLHSELNLSSLELGDSALYFCASSVDLNTGELFFGEGSRLTVL.

This chain connects TRBV19 to TRBJ2-1, with D possibly being TRBD1 or TRBD2 (6 bases each). The CDR3 is made up of 13 amino acids. CDR1 and CDR2 from the germline V gene are LNHDA and SQIVND (reference sequence). Trimming pared 8 bases from V and 7 bases from J, leaving 15 bases between. The CDR3 loop reads CASQRGDLNEQFF. The CDR3 DNA follows: TGTGCCAGTCAAAGGGGGGACCTTAATGAGCAGTTCTTC.

This clone was counted a few times. V is TRBV6-5 and J is TRBJ1-2; weak D call: TRBD1 (6 bases). This CDR3 has 15 amino acids. The V gene's germline CDR1 is MNHEY and CDR2 SVGAGI. V shed 0 bases and J shed 8 bases, with 16 bases lying between them. In nucleotides, the CDR3 is TGTGCCAGCAGTTACTCCGGGCAGGGGTTAAGCGGCTACACCTTC. Translation: CASSYSGQGLSGYTF.

This clone came up a few times. The chain uses TRBV30 and TRBJ2-3; 7 nucleotides align to TRBD2. After removal of 0 bases from V and 0 bases from J, the junction contained 6 bases not matched to a gene. Per the germline V gene, CDR1 is GTSNPN and CDR2 is SVGIG (reference sequence). The CDR3 sequence is 16 residues long. CDR3 region: CAWSVASGSSTDTQYF. The CDR3 DNA is TGTGCCTGGAGTGTCGCTAGCGGTTCTAGCACAGATACGCAGTATTTT.

The chain links TRBV4-2 to TRBJ2-1, with 10 bases fitting TRBD1. The germline V gene encodes CDR1 LGHNA and CDR2 YNFKEQ. The CDR3 runs 15 residues. Trimming removed 4 bases from V and 2 bases from J; junction bases left unmatched: 2. The CDR3 region is CASSRGQGPYNEQFF. In DNA, the CDR3 is TGTGCCAGCAGCCGGGGACAGGGGCCCTACAATGAGCAGTTCTTC.

This rearrangement joins TRBV4-1 to TRBJ2-1, with 9 bases that match TRBD2. Germline V gene sequence: CDR1 MGHRA, CDR2 YSYEKL. V was clipped by 1 base and J by 4 bases; unmatched bases: 8. The CDR3 has 17 residues. DNA for the CDR3: TGCGCCAGCAGCCAAGGCGTAGCGGGGGCCACTTACAATGAGCAGTTCTTC. It codes for CASSQGVAGATYNEQFF.

This clone showed up just a few times. The CDR3 sequence: CASSYGQDVAQPQHF. The CDR3 nucleotides are TGTGCCAGTAGCTACGGACAAGACGTAGCACAGCCCCAGCATTTT. V gene TRBV19 combines with J gene TRBJ1-5, with a possible D match to TRBD1 (5 bases). Germline V gives CDR1 LNHDA, CDR2 SQIVND (reference sequence). The CDR3 spans 15 residues. Between the trimmed V and J ends, which lost 6 bases and 7 bases, there was a span of 19 bases.

CDR3: CASSLGQLNEKLFF. As DNA, the CDR3 is TGTGCCAGCAGCTTGGGACAGCTTAATGAAAAACTGTTTTTT. The chain has TRBV7-3 and TRBJ1-4, with 7 bases that match TRBD1. There are 14 residues in the CDR3. V trimming: 3 bases; J trimming: 4 bases; junction bases outside the gene matches: 2. Germline values: CDR1 SGHTA, CDR2 FQGTGA.

This chain connects TRBV9 to TRBJ2-3; D ambiguous. Germline values: CDR1 SGDLS, CDR2 YYNGEE. V lost 2 bases, J lost 6 bases, and 10 bases lay in between. The CDR3 extends over 13 amino acids. This CDR3 reads CASSVSLQDTQYF. The CDR3 nucleotides read TGTGCCAGCAGCGTTTCTTTGCAGGATACGCAGTATTTT.

In this sample, this clone turned up a few times. J is TRBJ2-5 and V is TRBV5-4; D is ambiguous. CDR3 size: 12 residues. Looked up from germline, CDR1 is SGHNT and CDR2 is YYREEE (reference sequence). V was pared by 0 bases and J by 4 bases, with 4 bases between. For the CDR3, the DNA is TGTGCCAGCAGCTTGGACGGAGAGACCCAGTACTTC. Its protein is CASSLDGETQYF.

This clone was counted only a few times. The chain uses TRBV30 and TRBJ1-1; D is unclear. V lost 5 bases, J lost 4 bases, and 14 bases lay in between. Germline V gene sequence: CDR1 GTSNPN, CDR2 SVGIG (reference sequence). This CDR3 contains 13 residues. The chain's CDR3 is CAWGRVGGTEAFF. The CDR3 DNA reads TGTGCCTGGGGCCGGGTTGGTGGCACTGAAGCTTTCTTT.

This clone has a handful of counts. The chain recombines TRBV29-1 with TRBJ1-2, with 9 bases identical to TRBD1. The CDR3 length is 13 residues. Germline V CDR1 and CDR2: SQVTM, ANQGSEA. With 4 bases clipped from V and 8 bases from J, the junction kept 8 bases outside the gene matches. CDR3 region: CSVATGGALGYTF. In DNA form, the CDR3 reads TGCAGCGTTGCCACAGGGGGCGCGTTAGGCTACACCTTC.

The CDR3 reads CASSQLDRAYNEQFF. The CDR3 DNA reads as TGTGCCAGCAGTCAACTGGACAGGGCCTACAATGAGCAGTTCTTC. The chain is built from TRBV27 and TRBJ2-1; 8 positions agree with TRBD1. From germline, CDR1 is MNHEY and CDR2 SMNVEV (reference sequence). CDR3 length equals 15 residues. V was clipped by 5 bases and J by 2 bases; unmatched bases: 5.

The chain uses TRBV14 and TRBJ2-5, with D uncertain. V lost 1 base to trimming and J lost 5 bases, with 5 bases between them. The CDR3 runs to 12 residues. Looked up from germline, CDR1 is SGHDN and CDR2 is FVKESK. For the CDR3, the DNA is TGTGCCAGCAGCCAAGCCGGGGAGACCCAGTACTTC. Translation gives CASSQAGETQYF. Full variable domain (rest looked up from reference TRBV14 and TRBJ2-5): EAGVTQFPSHSVIEKGQTVTLRCDPISGHDNLYWYRRVMGKEIKFLLHFVKESKQDESGMPNNRFLAERTGGTYSTLKVQPAELEDSGVYFCASSQAGETQYFGPGTRLLVL.

The table lists this clone with a few counts. The chain links TRBV6-5 to TRBJ2-5; 9 bases align to TRBD1. This CDR3 has 14 amino acids. The V segment lost 6 bases and the J segment 4 bases; nucleotides outside the gene matches: 6. Germline-derived CDR1 and CDR2 are MNHEY and SVGAGI. CDR3: CASSFQGQGETQYF. The CDR3 DNA is TGTGCCAGCAGCTTCCAGGGACAGGGAGAGACCCAGTACTTC.

This clone showed up just a few times. Other DNA sequences in the sample encode the same CDR3. The chain has TRBV7-9 and TRBJ1-4; D gene ambiguous. The CDR3 consists of 11 residues. Deletions cut 5 bases from V and 8 bases from J, with 6 bases between. Germline CDR1 SEHNR, CDR2 FQNEAQ (reference sequence). CDR3 amino acids: CASSPGEKLFF. DNA for the CDR3: TGTGCCAGCAGCCCTGGAGAAAAACTGTTTTTT.

The rearrangement links TRBV2 to TRBJ1-2; no reliable D call. V was cut by 4 bases and J by 4 bases, with 10 bases left in between. The CDR3 spans 13 residues. CDR1 and CDR2 from the germline V gene are SNHLY and FYNNEI. The CDR3 loop reads CASSGYRLYGYTF. Written as DNA, the CDR3 is TGTGCCAGCAGTGGTTACAGACTCTATGGCTACACCTTC.

This clone was seen a few times. V gene TRBV29-1 combines with J gene TRBJ1-1; 8 positions agree with TRBD1. The ends lost 3 bases at V and 4 bases at J; junction bases unmatched: 7. The germline gives CDR1 SQVTM, CDR2 ANQGSEA. The CDR3 spans 14 residues. This CDR3 is CSVDPGGRFTEAFF. DNA of the CDR3: TGCAGCGTTGACCCAGGGGGCCGGTTCACTGAAGCTTTCTTT.

The J gene is TRBJ1-2, the V gene TRBV9; D gene uncertain. Germline lookup yields CDR1 SGDLS and CDR2 YYNGEE. This CDR3 has 13 amino acids. Trimming took 4 bases from V and 4 from J, leaving 11 bases between them. The chain's CDR3 is CASSPSGSYGYTF. The CDR3 bases are TGTGCCAGCAGCCCCTCCGGGAGCTATGGCTACACCTTC.

This sequence joins TRBV29-1 and TRBJ2-7, with a weak D call TRBD2 (5 bases). The CDR3 consists of 13 residues. Trimming took 3 bases from V and 3 from J, leaving 12 bases between them. CDR1 and CDR2 (germline): SQVTM, ANQGSEA. The CDR3 DNA follows: TGCAGCGTTGATGGGCCACGGGACTACGAGCAGTACTTC. Translation: CSVDGPRDYEQYF.

The V call is TRBV7-2, the J call TRBJ1-2; the D is unclear. The CDR3 consists of 12 residues. V lost 5 bases, J lost 7 bases, and 11 bases lay in between. Germline lookup yields CDR1 SGHTA and CDR2 FQGNSA. The CDR3, as DNA: TGTGCCAGCAGCCTGAGTTTTGGTGGCTACACCTTC. The encoded protein is CASSLSFGGYTF.